The 18 T cell receptor beta chains below come from one sample, sequenced in a study of shared clonotypes between healthy human individuals. Data came from immunoSEQ multiplex PCR; TCRdb stores just in-frame clones and leaves some out. Of about 690,000 clones listed, around 91% were seen once; the top ten hold around a third. Sequenced input: memory CD8+ T cells from PBMCs. Indicated subset: CD45RO+ cells pooled with CCR7-negative TemRA cells. These receptors were collected from a man aged 18 to 35 in good health. Some clones in this sample may be carry-over from other donors' samples.

The V call is TRBV28, the J call TRBJ2-5; no definite D call. Germline V lookup: CDR1 MDHEN, CDR2 SYDVKM. V was shortened by 7 bases and J by 2 bases, with 11 bases between the two germline ends. This CDR3 region has 13 residues. CDR3 residues: CASTGTAQETQYF. Written as DNA, the CDR3 is TGTGCCAGCACCGGAACAGCACAAGAGACCCAGTACTTC.

In its sample, this clone was seen a few times. This chain links TRBV7-2 with TRBJ2-2, with D possibly TRBD2 on 5 matching bases. This CDR3 has 15 amino acids. Trimming removed 5 bases from V and 6 bases from J, with 16 bases in between. The germline gives CDR1 SGHTA, CDR2 FQGNSA. CDR3 protein: CASSLITSFAGELFF. DNA for the CDR3: TGTGCCAGCAGCCTTATTACTAGTTTCGCCGGGGAGCTGTTTTTT.

J is TRBJ1-1 and V is TRBV6-4; D remains unclear. The CDR3 spans 13 residues. V was trimmed by 6 bases and J by 0 bases, leaving 8 bases between them. CDR1 and CDR2 (germline): MRHNA, SNTAGT. CDR3 amino acids: CASSRLMNTEAFF. The DNA of the CDR3 is TGTGCCAGCAGCCGTCTCATGAACACTGAAGCTTTCTTT.

The rearrangement links TRBV5-1 to TRBJ2-1; possibly TRBD1 or TRBD2 for D (6 bases each). The V end was cut by 2 bases, the J end by 0 bases, with 12 bases between. CDR3 length: 16 residues. Germline lookup yields CDR1 SGHRS and CDR2 YFSETQ. The CDR3 loop is CASSLPGGGSYNEQFF. The CDR3 coding sequence is TGCGCCAGCAGCTTACCAGGAGGGGGCTCCTACAATGAGCAGTTCTTC.

The table lists this clone with a few counts. The same CDR3 arises from other DNA sequences in this sample as well. This chain joins TRBV6-5 and TRBJ1-2, with 7 bases fitting TRBD1. The CDR3 covers 14 residues. Germline V gene data show CDR1 as MNHEY and CDR2 as SVGAGI. V lost 0 bases and J lost 6; bases outside the gene matches: 4. The CDR3 spells CASSYSEGANGYTF. For the CDR3, the DNA is TGTGCCAGCAGTTACTCAGAGGGGGCGAATGGCTACACCTTC.

The chain uses TRBV9 and TRBJ2-1, with D possibly called TRBD1 or TRBD2 (5 bases each). The ends were cut back, 4 bases at V and 10 bases at J, with 15 bases in the middle. This CDR3 has 13 amino acids. Germline CDR1 SGDLS, CDR2 YYNGEE. This CDR3 reads CASSTPVWGEQFF. The DNA for the CDR3 is TGTGCCAGCAGCACCCCGGTATGGGGGGAGCAGTTCTTC.

This chain uses TRBV19 with TRBJ2-7; TRBD1 matches at 9 bases. In germline, CDR1 is LNHDA, CDR2 SQIVND (reference sequence). The trim removed 3 bases at V and 0 bases at J, leaving 6 bases unmatched. This CDR3 is 16 amino acids long. DNA of the CDR3: TGTGCCAGTAGTATGGGGACAGGGAGGAGCTCCTACGAGCAGTACTTC. Translating it yields CASSMGTGRSSYEQYF. The variable domain in full, with the rest retrieved from reference TRBV19 and TRBJ2-7, is DGGITQSPKYLFRKEGQNVTLSCEQNLNHDAMYWYRQDPGQGLRLIYYSQIVNDFQKGDIAEGYSVSREKKESFPLTVTSAQKNPTAFYLCASSMGTGRSSYEQYFGPGTRLTVT.

The J gene is TRBJ2-3, the V gene TRBV7-3; D is perhaps TRBD1 or TRBD2 (5 bases each). With 4 bases removed from V and 0 bases from J, the gap between germline ends came to 14 bases. This CDR3 comprises 16 residues. CDR1 and CDR2 from the germline V gene are SGHTA and FQGTGA. Written as DNA, the CDR3 is TGTGCCAGCAGCTCATATGGGGGACCTAGCACAGATACGCAGTATTTT. This gives the protein CASSSYGGPSTDTQYF.

The rearrangement uses TRBV4-3 and TRBJ1-1, with D tentatively TRBD1 (5 bases). Germline V gives CDR1 LGHNA, CDR2 YSLEER. The length of the CDR3 is 12 residues. V shed 1 base and J shed 11 bases, with 11 bases lying between them. CDR3 loop: CASSQVGGGAFF. The CDR3 DNA is TGCGCCAGCAGCCAAGTTGGTGGGGGGGCTTTCTTT.

V and J are TRBV6-1 and TRBJ2-1; 9 bases fit TRBD2. Trimming at V came to 3 bases and at J to 0 bases, leaving 6 bases not matched to a gene. This CDR3 region has 17 residues. The germline V gene encodes CDR1 MNHNS and CDR2 SASEGT. CDR3 region: CASSDRLAGFSYNEQFF. The CDR3 DNA follows: TGTGCCAGCAGTGATAGGCTAGCGGGATTCTCCTACAATGAGCAGTTCTTC.

This clone turned up a few times. A far larger clone is only one base removed, so a read error is likely. This specimen includes other DNA sequences encoding the same CDR3. In nucleotides, the CDR3 is TGTGCCAGCAGTTACAGCTTGAACACTGAAGCTTTCTTT. Translating it yields CASSYSLNTEAFF. The chain joins TRBV6-5 to TRBJ1-1; D is ambiguous. The CDR3 sequence is 13 residues long. V was cut by 2 bases and J by 0 bases, with 4 bases left in between. Looked up from germline, CDR1 is MNHEY and CDR2 is SVGAGI.

The chain joins TRBV28 to TRBJ2-1; TRBD1 matches 9 bases. V was clipped by 3 bases and J by 8 bases; unmatched bases: 5. The germline V gene has CDR1 MDHEN and CDR2 SYDVKM. This CDR3 spans 14 amino acids. CDR3 nucleotide sequence: TGTGCCAGCAGTTTGCGACAGGGGGTCGATGAGCAGTTCTTC. It specifies CASSLRQGVDEQFF.

This clone was picked up one time. The chain joins TRBV2 to TRBJ2-7; 9 bases map to TRBD2. The CDR3 is 18 residues long. V was pared by 3 bases and J by 13 bases, with 25 bases of the junction left unmatched. Per germline, CDR1 SNHLY and CDR2 FYNNEI. The DNA for the CDR3 is TGTGCCAGCAGTGAGTCATCTGGTATAGCGGGAGATACCTTGGGTCAATACTTC. Translating gives CASSESSGIAGDTLGQYF.

The rearrangement uses TRBV5-1 and TRBJ2-6; D perhaps matches TRBD1 (6 bases). This CDR3 has 18 residues. CDR1 is SGHRS, CDR2 YFSETQ, per germline. V was shortened by 1 base and J by 3 bases, with 17 bases between the two germline ends. CDR3 sequence (DNA): TGCGCCAGCAGCTTGTTCGAGACAGGATTGTTTGGGGCCAACGTCCTGACTTTC. Its protein product is CASSLFETGLFGANVLTF.

The rearrangement uses TRBV7-3 and TRBJ2-5; D tentatively reads TRBD1 or TRBD2 (5 bases each). V was pared by 1 base and J by 5 bases, with 11 bases between. Per germline, CDR1 SGHTA and CDR2 FQGTGA. This CDR3 spans 14 amino acids. CDR3 residues: CASSLIGDVETQYF. CDR3 sequence (DNA): TGTGCCAGCAGCTTAATTGGGGACGTCGAGACCCAGTACTTC.

The chain joins TRBV9 to TRBJ2-3; 8 nucleotides line up with TRBD1. The junction had 8 bases not matched to a gene; V was cut back by 4 bases and J by 1 base. CDR3 size: 16 residues. Germline CDR1 reads SGDLS; CDR2 reads YYNGEE. The CDR3 sequence is CASSTQGARGTDTQYF. The DNA of the CDR3 is TGTGCCAGCAGCACCCAGGGGGCGCGAGGCACAGATACGCAGTATTTT.

V is TRBV27 and J is TRBJ2-7; D is uncertain. The CDR3 is made up of 16 amino acids. The ends were cut back, 6 bases at V and 3 bases at J, with 21 bases in the middle. CDR1 is MNHEY, CDR2 SMNVEV, per germline (reference sequence). The CDR3 bases are TGTGCCAGCAGCCCGACGCTCCCCCAAAACAGCTACGAGCAGTACTTC. Translated, it gives CASSPTLPQNSYEQYF.

This chain joins TRBV29-1 and TRBJ2-5; tentatively, D is TRBD2 (7 bases). The CDR3 length is 14 residues. V lost 6 bases, J lost 5 bases, and 19 bases lay in between. CDR1 and CDR2 (germline): SQVTM, ANQGSEA. For the CDR3, the DNA is TGCAGCGTCCGGGGGGCGGGACCCCATGAGACCCAGTACTTC. This encodes CSVRGAGPHETQYF.